This paragraph reports one T cell receptor (beta chain). Its antigen is unidentified. This record comes from a study of cytotoxic CD8 clonotypes in ibrutinib-treated CLL. Background on the study: The subjects consisted of roughly ten relapsed/refractory and over 14 treatment-naive individuals, with 17 to 18 IGHV unmutated. Points from the study as a whole: Sampling of sustained-remission and progressing patients occurred at differing times. Baseline clonality, higher than in age-matched healthy donors, tracked circulating CD8+ T-cell counts. There were few public clonotypes, and on treatment they contracted or stayed stable.

V lost 2 bases and J 0 bases, leaving 8 bases between the germline ends. From germline, CDR1 is MNHNS and CDR2 SASEGT. This CDR3 region has 14 residues. The table came from immunoSEQ multiplex PCR; TCRdb's copy has only in-frame clones and leaves some out. Found here are approximately 70,000 clones, 80% of them singletons; the top ten hold roughly 8%. The V call is TRBV6-1, the J call TRBJ2-7, with D unclear. This sequence originates from a human donor with chronic lymphocytic leukemia. Here the sequenced sample was PBMCs, taken at disease progression, from a patient treated with ibrutinib. CDR3 amino acids: CASSERQSSYEQYF. CDR3 DNA: TGTGCCAGCAGTGAACGGCAAAGCTCCTACGAGCAGTACTTC.